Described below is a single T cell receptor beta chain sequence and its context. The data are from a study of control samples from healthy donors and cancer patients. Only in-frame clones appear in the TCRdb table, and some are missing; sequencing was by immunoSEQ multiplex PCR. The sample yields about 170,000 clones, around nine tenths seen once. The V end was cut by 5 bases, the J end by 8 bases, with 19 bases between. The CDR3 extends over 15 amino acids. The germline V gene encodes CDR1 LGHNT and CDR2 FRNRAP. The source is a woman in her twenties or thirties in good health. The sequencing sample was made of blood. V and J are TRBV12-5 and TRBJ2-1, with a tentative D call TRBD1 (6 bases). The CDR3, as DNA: TGTGCTAGTGGTCTCTCATGGGGGCCAAGGTATGAGCAGTTCTTC. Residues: CASGLSWGPRYEQFF.